This T cell receptor beta chain comes out of a study of blood T cell repertoires in COVID-19. As processed by the authors: Amplification from reference gene primers served as the basis for estimated nucleated cell counts. The data were produced by immunoSEQ multiplex PCR, yet TCRdb's version contains in-frame clones alone and is incomplete. V and J calls and clone size come straight from that table; D and trimming were deduced from the DNA. Of roughly 250,000 clones listed, 88% are singletons. A few counts support this clone. V shed 4 bases and J shed 5 bases, with 17 bases lying between them. Per the germline V gene, CDR1 is MNHEY and CDR2 is SVGAGI. This CDR3 is built from 15 residues. Adults between roughly 18 and 89 years of age took part from 24 US areas. Exposed volunteers were people who met a COVID-19 case within 2 weeks before study entry.

The specimen was PBMCs or T cells enriched from blood (not recorded which). The clonotype originates from a woman aged 40 to 50 who had been exposed to COVID-19. The V and J genes are TRBV6-5 and TRBJ1-2; no clear D. The CDR3 loop is CASSSGGVRLYGYTF. The CDR3 region has the DNA TGTGCCAGCAGTTCCGGTGGGGTCAGACTATATGGCTACACCTTC.